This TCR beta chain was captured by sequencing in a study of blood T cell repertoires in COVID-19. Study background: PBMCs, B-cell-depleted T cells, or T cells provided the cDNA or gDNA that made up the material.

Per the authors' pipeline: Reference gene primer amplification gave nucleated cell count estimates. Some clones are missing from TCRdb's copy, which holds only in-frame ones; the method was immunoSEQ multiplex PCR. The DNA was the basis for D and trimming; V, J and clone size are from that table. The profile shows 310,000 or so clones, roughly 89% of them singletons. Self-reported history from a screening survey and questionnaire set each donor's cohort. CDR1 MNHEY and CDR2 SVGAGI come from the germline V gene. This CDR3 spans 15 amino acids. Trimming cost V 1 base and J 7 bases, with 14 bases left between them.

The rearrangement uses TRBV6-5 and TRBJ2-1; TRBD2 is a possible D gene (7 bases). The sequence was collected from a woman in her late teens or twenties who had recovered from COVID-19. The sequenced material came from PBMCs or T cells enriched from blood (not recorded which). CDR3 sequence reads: CASSYLRGGINEQFF. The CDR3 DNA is TGTGCCAGCAGTTACTTGAGGGGGGGGATAAATGAGCAGTTCTTC.